This TCR beta chain was profiled in a study of cytomegalovirus exposure and HLA in healthy donors. The wider study: Early release data held tens of millions of unique TCRs from HLA-typed donors.

As for this clone: Its antigen is currently unknown.

CDR1 and CDR2 from the germline V gene are MGHRA and YSYEKL. The CDR3 extends over 15 amino acids. Unmatched junction bases numbered 5, after V lost 0 bases and J lost 6 bases. The study's findings and limits: In an earlier analysis, most TCR beta V segments were productive about 87% or about 30% of the time. In a later analysis, TCR association rates varied by HLA locus: DRB1 most, HLA-C fewest.

The primer mix had 60 Vbeta and 13 Jbeta primers. Sequenced by immunoSEQ multiplex PCR; TCRdb stores in-frame clones only, minus some. This table holds roughly 180,000 clones, just under 80% found once. Sequencing input: PBMCs. This TCR derives from a man aged 25 to 45 in good health and CMV-seronegative. This rearrangement joins TRBV4-1 to TRBJ2-7; 10 bases are a match to TRBD1. CDR3 bases: TGCGCCAGCAGCCAAGAGGGGACAGGGGACGTCGAGCAGTACTTC. Translated: CASSQEGTGDVEQYF.